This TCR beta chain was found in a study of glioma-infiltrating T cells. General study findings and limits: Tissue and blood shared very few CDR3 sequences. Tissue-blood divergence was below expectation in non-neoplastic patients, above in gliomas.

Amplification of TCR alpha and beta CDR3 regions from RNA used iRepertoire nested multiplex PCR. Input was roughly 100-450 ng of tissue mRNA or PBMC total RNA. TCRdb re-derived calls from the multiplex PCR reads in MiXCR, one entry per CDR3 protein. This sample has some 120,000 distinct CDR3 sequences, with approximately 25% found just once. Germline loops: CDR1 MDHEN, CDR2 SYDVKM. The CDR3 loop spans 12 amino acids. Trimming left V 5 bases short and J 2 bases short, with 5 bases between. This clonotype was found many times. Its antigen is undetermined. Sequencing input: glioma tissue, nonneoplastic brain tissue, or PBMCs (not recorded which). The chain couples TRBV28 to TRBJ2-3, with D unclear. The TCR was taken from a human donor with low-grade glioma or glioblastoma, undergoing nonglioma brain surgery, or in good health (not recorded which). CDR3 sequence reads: CASSGPTDTQYF. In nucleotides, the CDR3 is TGTGCCAGCAGTGGACCCACAGATACGCAGTATTTT.